The source of this T cell receptor beta chain is a study of T cell responses to AZD1222 COVID-19 vaccine. Broader study findings: The sample set comprised mostly white British donors with more females, and clonal diversity was possibly underestimated. Reports indicate that nearly half of spike-specific TCRs are directed at unmutated variant regions.

This table comes from immunoSEQ multiplex PCR, and its TCRdb copy is limited to in-frame clones, with some not included. The table shows approximately 35,000 clones, with about 86% occurring only once. This CDR3 has 16 amino acids. Trimming stripped 4 bases from V and 3 bases from J, with 20 bases between. Germline loops: CDR1 SGHKS, CDR2 YYEKEE (reference sequence). Note on this clone: The antigen remains unidentified.

V and J are TRBV5-5 and TRBJ2-7; D gene ambiguous. The receptor's source is an adult in good health. The sample was peripheral blood, taken on day 0 of AZD1222 vaccination. The CDR3 sequence: CASSPSAGPAYYEQYF. The CDR3 region has the DNA TGTGCCAGCAGCCCCTCCGCCGGACCCGCTTACTACGAGCAGTACTTC.